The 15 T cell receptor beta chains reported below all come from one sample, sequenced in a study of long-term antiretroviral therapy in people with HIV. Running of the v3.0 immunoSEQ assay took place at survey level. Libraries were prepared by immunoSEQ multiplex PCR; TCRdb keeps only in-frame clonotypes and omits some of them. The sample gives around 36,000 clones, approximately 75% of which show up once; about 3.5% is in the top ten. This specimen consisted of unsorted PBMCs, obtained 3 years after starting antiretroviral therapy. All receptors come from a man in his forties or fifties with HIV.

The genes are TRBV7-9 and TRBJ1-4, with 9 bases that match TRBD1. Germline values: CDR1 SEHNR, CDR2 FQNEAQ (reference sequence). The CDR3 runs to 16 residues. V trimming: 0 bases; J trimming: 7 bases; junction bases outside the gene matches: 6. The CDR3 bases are TGTGCCAGCAGCTTAGCCGGACAGGGGTTGGGTGAAAAACTGTTTTTT. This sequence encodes CASSLAGQGLGEKLFF.

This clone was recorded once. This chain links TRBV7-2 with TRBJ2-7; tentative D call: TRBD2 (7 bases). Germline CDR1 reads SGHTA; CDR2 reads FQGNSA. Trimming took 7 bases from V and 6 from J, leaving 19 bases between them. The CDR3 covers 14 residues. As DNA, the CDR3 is TGTGCCAGCAAAAGGATAGGGGGGGCCGGCGAGCAGTACTTC. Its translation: CASKRIGGAGEQYF.

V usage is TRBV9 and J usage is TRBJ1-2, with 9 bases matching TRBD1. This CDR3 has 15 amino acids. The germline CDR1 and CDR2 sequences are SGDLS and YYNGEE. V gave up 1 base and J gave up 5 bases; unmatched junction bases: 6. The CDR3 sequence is CASSVTGTGTYGYTF. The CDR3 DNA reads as TGTGCCAGCAGCGTAACAGGGACAGGGACTTATGGCTACACCTTC.

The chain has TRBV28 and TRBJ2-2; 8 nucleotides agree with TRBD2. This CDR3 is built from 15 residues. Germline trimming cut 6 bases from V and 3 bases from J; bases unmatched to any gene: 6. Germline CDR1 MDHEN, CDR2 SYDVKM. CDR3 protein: CASSPGTRYTGELFF. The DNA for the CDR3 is TGTGCCAGCAGCCCCGGGACTAGATACACCGGGGAGCTGTTTTTT.

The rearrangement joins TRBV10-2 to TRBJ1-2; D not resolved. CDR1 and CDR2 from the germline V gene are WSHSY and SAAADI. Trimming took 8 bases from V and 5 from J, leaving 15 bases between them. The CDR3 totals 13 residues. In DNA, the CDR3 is TGCGCCAGCGCAGAGTATCGAGGATATGGCTACACCTTC. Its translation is CASAEYRGYGYTF.

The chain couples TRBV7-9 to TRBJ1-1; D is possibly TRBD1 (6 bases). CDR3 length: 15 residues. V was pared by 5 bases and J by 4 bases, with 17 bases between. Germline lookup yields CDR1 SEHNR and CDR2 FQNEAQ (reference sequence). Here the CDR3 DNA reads TGTGCCAGCAGCCCATTGGGGGCCGTCGTCACTGAAGCTTTCTTT. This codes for CASSPLGAVVTEAFF.

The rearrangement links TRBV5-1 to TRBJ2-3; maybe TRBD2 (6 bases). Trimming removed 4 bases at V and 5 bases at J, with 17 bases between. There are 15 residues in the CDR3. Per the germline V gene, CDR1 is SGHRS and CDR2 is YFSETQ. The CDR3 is CASSTGLSTGDTQYF. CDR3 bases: TGCGCCAGCAGCACTGGACTATCAACCGGAGATACGCAGTATTTT.

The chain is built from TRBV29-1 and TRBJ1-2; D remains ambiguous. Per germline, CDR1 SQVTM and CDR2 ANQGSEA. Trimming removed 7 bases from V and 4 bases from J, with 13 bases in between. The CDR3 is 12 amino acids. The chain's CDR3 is CSATRAVYGYTF. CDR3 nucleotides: TGCAGCGCCACCCGGGCAGTCTATGGCTACACCTTC.

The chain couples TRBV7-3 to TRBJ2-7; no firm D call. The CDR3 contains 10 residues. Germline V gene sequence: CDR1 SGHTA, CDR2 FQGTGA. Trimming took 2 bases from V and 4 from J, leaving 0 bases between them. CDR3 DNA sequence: TGTGCCAGCAGCTTATACGAGCAGTACTTC. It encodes CASSLYEQYF.

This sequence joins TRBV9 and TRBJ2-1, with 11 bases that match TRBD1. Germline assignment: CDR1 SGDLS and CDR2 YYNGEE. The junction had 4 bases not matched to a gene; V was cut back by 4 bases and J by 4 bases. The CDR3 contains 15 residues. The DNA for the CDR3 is TGTGCCAGCAGCACAGGACAGGGGGCGTACAATGAGCAGTTCTTC. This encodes CASSTGQGAYNEQFF.

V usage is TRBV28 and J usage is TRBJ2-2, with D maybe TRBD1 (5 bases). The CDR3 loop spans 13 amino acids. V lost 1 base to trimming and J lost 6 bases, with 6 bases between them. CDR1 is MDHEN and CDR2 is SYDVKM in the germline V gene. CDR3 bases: TGTGCCAGCAGTTTATTAGGGGCCGGGGAGCTGTTTTTT. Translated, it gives CASSLLGAGELFF.

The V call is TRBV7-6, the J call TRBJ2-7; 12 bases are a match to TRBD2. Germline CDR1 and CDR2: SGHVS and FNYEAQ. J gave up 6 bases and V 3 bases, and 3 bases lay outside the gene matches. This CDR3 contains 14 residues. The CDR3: CASSFSSGGAEQYF. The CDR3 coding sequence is TGTGCCAGCAGCTTCTCTAGCGGGGGGGCCGAGCAGTACTTC.

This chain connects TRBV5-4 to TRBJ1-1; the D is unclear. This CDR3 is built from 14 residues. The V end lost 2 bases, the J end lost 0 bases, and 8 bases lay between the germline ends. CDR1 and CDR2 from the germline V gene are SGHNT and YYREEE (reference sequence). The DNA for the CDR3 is TGTGCCAGCAGCTTAGACGGAGTGAACACTGAAGCTTTCTTT. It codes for CASSLDGVNTEAFF.

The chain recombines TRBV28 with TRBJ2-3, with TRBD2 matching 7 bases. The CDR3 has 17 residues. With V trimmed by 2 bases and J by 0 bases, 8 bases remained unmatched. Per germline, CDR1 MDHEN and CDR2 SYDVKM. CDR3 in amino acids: CASSLAPPAGSTDTQYF. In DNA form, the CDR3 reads TGTGCCAGCAGTTTAGCCCCCCCAGCGGGGAGCACAGATACGCAGTATTTT.

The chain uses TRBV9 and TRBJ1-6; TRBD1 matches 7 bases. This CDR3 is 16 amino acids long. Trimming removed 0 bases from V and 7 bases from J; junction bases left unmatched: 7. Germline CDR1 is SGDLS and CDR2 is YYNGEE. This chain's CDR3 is CASSVDGTVGNSPLHF. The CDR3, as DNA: TGTGCCAGCAGCGTAGATGGGACAGTGGGGAATTCACCCCTCCACTTT.